This T cell receptor (beta chain) came from a study of T-cell memory formation after mild COVID-19 (dated by TCRdb to about 2021). With regard to the full study: Most TCR sequence clusters were specific to one of the two donors. Two young, previously healthy adult volunteers, one female and one male, were included in the cohort. Longitudinal TCRalpha and TCRbeta repertoire sequencing tracked T-cell clones expanding and contracting after mild COVID-19 in two donors.

This clonotype was found many times. Its target antigen remains unknown. Within one base of it there is no much larger clone, and no base qualities were kept. This sample was sequenced with an Illumina NovaSeq 6000. TCRalpha and TCRbeta cDNA libraries were built by 5'RACE with constant-segment primers, adding sample barcodes and unique molecular identifiers. Trizol reagent was used to extract RNA from every sample. Libraries were amplified in two PCR steps, with a second sample barcode and Illumina TruSeq adapters added in the second step. The libraries were sequenced on an Illumina NovaSeq using 2 x 150 bp paired-end reads. The source study handled its data this way. Reads were demultiplexed and collapsed into UMI-guided consensus sequences with migec v1.2.7. With mixcr v2.1.11, UMI consensuses were aligned to TRA and TRB V and J templates and assembled into clonotypes. A clonotype was counted as expanded or contracted only if both edgeR and NoisET called the change significant, with noise models trained on biological replicates. For edgeR calls, the cutoffs were a false discovery rate-adjusted p below 0.01 and a log2 fold-change threshold of 1. PCA with hierarchical clustering of max-normalized trajectories of the 1000 most abundant clonotypes was used as exploratory dynamics analysis. Separately sequenced CD4+ and CD8+ repertoires were used to assign a CD4 or CD8 phenotype to each responding clone. Using fastp trimming at Q25 and MiXCR clonotype assembly, TCRdb reanalyzed the public sequencing data and kept in-frame beta chains. Here each entry gathers all rows of one CDR3 protein and keeps the most common genes and DNA. Clone size and V and J calls follow TCRdb, not the original study. In all, the sample holds about 290,000 distinct CDR3 sequences, and 15% to 20% of those were seen once. The ten largest clones represent about 23% of the sample.

Ficoll-Paque density gradient centrifugation was the method used to isolate PBMCs. Overall study outcomes, separate from this receptor: The study covered only a couple of mild cases, and larger cohorts including severe cases with pre-infection samples were considered necessary. Contracting CD4+ clones were found mainly in CM and EM memory subsets, while CD8+ clones were enriched in EMRA. SARS-CoV-2 specificity of the second-wave clones peaking on day 37 was not confirmed. Clones that contracted from day 15 to 85 showed balanced CD4/CD8 phenotypes, whereas a second wave of clones that expanded from day 15 to 37 leaned towards CD4+. Some responding clones were found in pre-infection memory, which suggests that pre-existing cross-reactive memory T cells took part in the SARS-CoV-2 response.

Sequencing used PBMCs or a T cell subset sorted from them (not recorded which). This clonotype was sampled from a man aged 18 to 29 who had mild COVID-19 (a few samples of this study predate the infection). The sample titles of this study are shuffled in the database, so cell type and time point are left out; the donor was told from shared clones.

The DNA sequence is given as TGTGCCAGCAGCAAAAACCGGGACGCACTCTTATATTTT. Its coded protein is CASSKNRDALLYF. Recombination linked TRBV11-2 to TRBJ1-3; the D segment could be TRBD1, given 5 matching bases. The CDR3 measures 13 amino acids from cysteine to phenylalanine. The CDR3 DNA has 39 bases and is translated from base 1. Trimming costs V 5 bases and J 14 bases, and their ends lie 19 bases apart. CDR1 and CDR2 were assigned from the germline V gene as SGHAT and FQNNGV.